These 7 T cell receptor beta chains share one sample of origin, sequenced in a study of OX40 agonist ivuxolimab in advanced cancers. The data were produced by immunoSEQ multiplex PCR, yet TCRdb's version contains in-frame clones alone and is incomplete. The table lists about 46,000 clones, approximately 88% of them singletons, with roughly three fifths in the top ten. Specimen: CD4+ or CD8+ T cells sorted from blood, collected in a trial of the OX40 agonist ivuxolimab. Receptor source: an adult with an advanced solid tumor such as melanoma, head and neck, liver or kidney cancer.

This sequence joins TRBV11-3 and TRBJ2-5; D is uncertain. Trimming left V 1 base short and J 4 bases short, with 7 bases between. The CDR3 consists of 13 residues. Germline CDR1 reads SGHNT; CDR2 reads YENEEA. The CDR3 spells CASSLGLGETQYF. In nucleotides, the CDR3 is TGTGCCAGCAGCTTAGGGTTGGGAGAGACCCAGTACTTC.

This chain joins TRBV6-6 and TRBJ1-4; TRBD1 agrees at 8 bases. The CDR3 is made up of 14 amino acids. Trimming took 4 bases from V and 4 from J; bases not matched to a gene: 2. Germline values: CDR1 MNHNY, CDR2 SVGAGI (reference sequence). The CDR3 nucleotides read TGTGCCAGCAGTTTGGGACAGGATAATGAAAAACTGTTTTTT. This sequence encodes CASSLGQDNEKLFF.

This chain links TRBV21-1 with TRBJ1-1. TRBV21-1 is recorded as a pseudogene. The length of the CDR3 is 14 residues. This CDR3 reads CASRSYTIRTEAFF. The CDR3 bases are TGTGCCAGCAGGTCCTACACAATTCGCACTGAAGCTTTCTTT.

This chain uses TRBV10-1 with TRBJ2-3; a possible D gene is TRBD2 (6 bases). CDR3 length: 18 amino acids. Trimming pared 2 bases from V and 0 bases from J, leaving 18 bases between. CDR1 is WNHNN and CDR2 is SYGVQD in the germline V gene (reference sequence). The chain's CDR3 is CASSEDRGSSGSTDTQYF. CDR3 bases: TGCGCCAGCAGTGAGGACCGGGGGAGTAGCGGAAGCACAGATACGCAGTATTTT.

The chain couples TRBV18 to TRBJ2-5; no firm D call. CDR1 is KGHSH, CDR2 LQKENI, per germline. This CDR3 contains 14 residues. V was pared by 3 bases and J by 1 base, with 9 bases between. The CDR3 loop is CASSPTGGQETQYF. CDR3 nucleotides: TGTGCCAGCTCACCGACGGGCGGCCAAGAGACCCAGTACTTC.

The gene calls are TRBV2 and TRBJ2-3, with D perhaps TRBD2 (5 bases). CDR1 and CDR2 (germline): SNHLY, FYNNEI. The CDR3 loop spans 16 amino acids. V lost 4 bases, J lost 1 base, and 15 bases lay in between. CDR3 sequence reads: CASSGGARTGTDTQYF. In nucleotides, the CDR3 is TGTGCCAGCAGTGGGGGAGCCCGAACTGGCACAGATACGCAGTATTTT.

This chain joins TRBV19 and TRBJ2-1; perhaps TRBD2 as D (6 bases). V was trimmed by 6 bases and J by 6 bases, leaving 15 bases between them. The CDR3 spans 14 residues. Germline V gene data show CDR1 as LNHDA and CDR2 as SQIVND (reference sequence). The CDR3 coding sequence is TGTGCCAGTAGCCATCAACTAGCCGCCAATGAGCAGTTCTTC. It yields the protein CASSHQLAANEQFF.